This T cell receptor (beta chain) comes out of a study of Ad26.COV2.S vaccination and SARS-CoV-2 variants. Only in-frame clones appear in the TCRdb table, and some are missing; sequencing was by immunoSEQ multiplex PCR. The sample lists 300,000 to 400,000 clones, roughly 80% occurring once. As to treatment: 15 to 20 received Ad26.COV2.S at low or high dose, single or two shots; roughly 5 received placebo; per-sample allocation not given. Day 63 after the first vaccine or placebo injection was the time point for sampling. This receptor was identified in a person aged 18 to 59 who received the Ad26.COV2.S COVID-19 vaccine or a placebo. This sample comprised peripheral blood, obtained in a trial of Ad26.COV2.S vaccine versus placebo.

The CDR3 DNA follows: TGTGCCAGCAGCGACACCACCTTGGATACGCAGTATTTT. Translation: CASSDTTLDTQYF. The chain combines TRBV7-9 with TRBJ2-3; D is undetermined. Germline V gives CDR1 SEHNR, CDR2 FQNEAQ (reference sequence). V lost 5 bases to trimming and J lost 6 bases, with 12 bases between them. This CDR3 contains 13 residues.